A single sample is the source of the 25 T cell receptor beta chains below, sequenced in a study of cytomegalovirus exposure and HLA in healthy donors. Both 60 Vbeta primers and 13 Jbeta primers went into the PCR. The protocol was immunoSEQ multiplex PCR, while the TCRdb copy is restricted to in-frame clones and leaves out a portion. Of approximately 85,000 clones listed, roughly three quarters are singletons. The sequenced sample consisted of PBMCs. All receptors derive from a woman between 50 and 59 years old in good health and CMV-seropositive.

CDR3 coding DNA: TGTGCCATTGCCCAAGGGGCAGATACGCAGTATTTT. This codes for CAIAQGADTQYF. V gene TRBV10-3 combines with J gene TRBJ2-3, with D tentatively TRBD1 (5 bases). The CDR3 covers 12 residues. Trimming shortened V by 9 bases and J by 4 bases, and 11 bases separated the two germline ends. Germline V gives CDR1 ENHRY, CDR2 SYGVKD.

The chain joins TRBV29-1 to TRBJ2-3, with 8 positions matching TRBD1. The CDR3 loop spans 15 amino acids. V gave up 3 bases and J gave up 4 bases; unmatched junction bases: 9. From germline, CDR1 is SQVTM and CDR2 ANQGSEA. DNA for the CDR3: TGCAGCGTTGATCTATCACAGGGGGGCCCAGATACGCAGTATTTT. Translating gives CSVDLSQGGPDTQYF.

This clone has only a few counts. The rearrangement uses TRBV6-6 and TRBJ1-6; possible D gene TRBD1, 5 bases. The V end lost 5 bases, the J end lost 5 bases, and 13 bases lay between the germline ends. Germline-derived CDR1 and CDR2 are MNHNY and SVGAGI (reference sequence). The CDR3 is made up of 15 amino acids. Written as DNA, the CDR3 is TGTGCCAGCAGTCGCCAGGGTGTGGATAATTCACCCCTCCACTTT. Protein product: CASSRQGVDNSPLHF.

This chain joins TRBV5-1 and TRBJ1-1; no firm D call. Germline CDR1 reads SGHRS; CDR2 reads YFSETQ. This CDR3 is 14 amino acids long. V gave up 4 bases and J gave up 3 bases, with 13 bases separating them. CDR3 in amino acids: CASSAGLRDTEAFF. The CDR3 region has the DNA TGCGCCAGCAGCGCGGGATTGAGGGACACTGAAGCTTTCTTT.

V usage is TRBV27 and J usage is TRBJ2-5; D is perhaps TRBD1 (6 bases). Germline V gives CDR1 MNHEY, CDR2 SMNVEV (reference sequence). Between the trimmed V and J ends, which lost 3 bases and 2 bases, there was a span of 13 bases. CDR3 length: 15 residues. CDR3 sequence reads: CASSLAGTLQETQYF. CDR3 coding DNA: TGTGCCAGCAGTTTGGCCGGGACACTTCAAGAGACCCAGTACTTC.

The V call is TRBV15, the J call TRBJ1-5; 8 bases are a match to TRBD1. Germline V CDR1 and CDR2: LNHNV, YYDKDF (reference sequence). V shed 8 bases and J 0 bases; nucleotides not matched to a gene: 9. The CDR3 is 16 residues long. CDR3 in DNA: TGTGCCACCGGGACAGGAGAGGGGCATAGCAATCAGCCCCAGCATTTT. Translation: CATGTGEGHSNQPQHF. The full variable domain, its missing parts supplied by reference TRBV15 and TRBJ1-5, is DAMVIQNPRYQVTQFGKPVTLSCSQTLNHNVMYWYQQKSSQAPKLLFHYYDKDFNNEADTPDNFQSRRPNTSFCFLDIRSPGLGDTAMYLCATGTGEGHSNQPQHFGDGTRLSIL.

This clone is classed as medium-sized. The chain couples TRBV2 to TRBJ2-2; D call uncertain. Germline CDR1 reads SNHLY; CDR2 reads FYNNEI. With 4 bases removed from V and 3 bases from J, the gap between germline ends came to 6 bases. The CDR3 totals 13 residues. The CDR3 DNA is TGTGCCAGCAGTGGCGACTACACCGGGGAGCTGTTTTTT. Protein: CASSGDYTGELFF.

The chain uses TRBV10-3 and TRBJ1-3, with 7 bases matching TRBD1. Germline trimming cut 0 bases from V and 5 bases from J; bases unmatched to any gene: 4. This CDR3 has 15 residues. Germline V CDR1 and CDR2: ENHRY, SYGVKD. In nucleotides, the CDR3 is TGTGCCATCAGTGAGTCTGAGGGGGCGAGAAACACCATATATTTT. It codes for CAISESEGARNTIYF.

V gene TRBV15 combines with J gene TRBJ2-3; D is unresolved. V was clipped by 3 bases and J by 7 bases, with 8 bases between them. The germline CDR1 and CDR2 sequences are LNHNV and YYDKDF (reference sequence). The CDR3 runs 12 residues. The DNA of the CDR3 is TGTGCCACCAGCAGGGCAAGTTATACGCAGTATTTT. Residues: CATSRASYTQYF.

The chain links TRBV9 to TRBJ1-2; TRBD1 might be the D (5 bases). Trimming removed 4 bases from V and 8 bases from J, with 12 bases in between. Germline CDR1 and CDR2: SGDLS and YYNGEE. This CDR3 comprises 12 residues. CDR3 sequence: CASSPQGSGYTF. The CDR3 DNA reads TGTGCCAGCAGCCCTCAGGGATCCGGCTACACCTTC.

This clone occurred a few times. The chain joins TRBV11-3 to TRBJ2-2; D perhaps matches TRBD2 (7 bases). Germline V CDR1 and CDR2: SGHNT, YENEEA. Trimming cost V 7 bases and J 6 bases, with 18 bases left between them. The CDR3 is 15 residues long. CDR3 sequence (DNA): TGTGCCAGCACGCAAAAGGGGGGGCGGGCCGGGGAGCTGTTTTTT. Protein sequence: CASTQKGGRAGELFF.

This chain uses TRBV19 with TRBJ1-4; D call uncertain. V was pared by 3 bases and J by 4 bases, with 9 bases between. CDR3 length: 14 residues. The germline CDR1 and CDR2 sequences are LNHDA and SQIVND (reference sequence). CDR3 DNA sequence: TGTGCCAGTAGTATGAGCTACCATAATGAAAAACTGTTTTTT. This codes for CASSMSYHNEKLFF.

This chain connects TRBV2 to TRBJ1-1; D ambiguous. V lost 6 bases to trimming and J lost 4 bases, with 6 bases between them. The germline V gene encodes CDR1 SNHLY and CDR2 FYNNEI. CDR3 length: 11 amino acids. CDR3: CASRSSTEAFF. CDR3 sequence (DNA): TGTGCCAGCAGGAGTAGCACTGAAGCTTTCTTT.

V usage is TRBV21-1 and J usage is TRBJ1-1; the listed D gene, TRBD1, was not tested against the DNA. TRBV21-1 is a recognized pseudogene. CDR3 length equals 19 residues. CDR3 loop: CASSKRGTGAPVWLAEAFF. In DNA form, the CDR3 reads TGTGCCAGCAGCAAACGGGGCACAGGGGCGCCGGTATGGTTGGCTGAAGCTTTCTTT.

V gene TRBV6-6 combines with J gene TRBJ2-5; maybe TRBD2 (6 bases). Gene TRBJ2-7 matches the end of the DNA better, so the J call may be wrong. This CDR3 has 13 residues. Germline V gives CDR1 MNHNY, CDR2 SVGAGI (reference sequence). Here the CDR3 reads CASVRDLGGEQYF. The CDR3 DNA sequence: TGTGCCAGCGTCAGGGACCTGGGAGGCGAGCAGTACTTC.

CDR3 nucleotide sequence: TGTGCCAGAAGCGGGACCCGGAGGGGTGAACAGCCCCAGCATTTT. Its translation: CARSGTRRGEQPQHF. The chain joins TRBV7-5 to TRBJ1-5. TRBV7-5 is recorded as a pseudogene. The CDR3 sequence is 15 residues long.

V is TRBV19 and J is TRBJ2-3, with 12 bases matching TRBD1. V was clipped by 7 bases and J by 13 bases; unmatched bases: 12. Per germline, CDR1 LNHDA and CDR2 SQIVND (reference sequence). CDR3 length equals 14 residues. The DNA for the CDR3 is TGTGCCAGTACCAAAAGGGCGGGACAGGGGGCAAAGTATTTT. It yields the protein CASTKRAGQGAKYF.

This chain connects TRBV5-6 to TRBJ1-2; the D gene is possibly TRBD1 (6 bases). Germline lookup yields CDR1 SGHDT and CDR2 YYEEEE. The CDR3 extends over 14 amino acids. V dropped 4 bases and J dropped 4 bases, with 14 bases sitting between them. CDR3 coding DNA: TGTGCCAGCAGCCCGAAGTCAGGGGCCTATGGCTACACCTTC. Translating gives CASSPKSGAYGYTF. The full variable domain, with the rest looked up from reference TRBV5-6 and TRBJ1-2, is DAGVTQSPTHLIKTRGQQVTLRCSPKSGHDTVSWYQQALGQGPQFIFQYYEEEERQRGNFPDRFSGHQFPNYSSELNVNALLLGDSALYLCASSPKSGAYGYTFGSGTRLTVV.

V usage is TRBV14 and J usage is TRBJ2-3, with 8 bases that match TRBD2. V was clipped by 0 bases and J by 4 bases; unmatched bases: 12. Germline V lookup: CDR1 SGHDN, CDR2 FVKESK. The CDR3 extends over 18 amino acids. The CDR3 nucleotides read TGTGCCAGCAGCCAAGATTCCCCAGCGGGAGTTTGGGCAGATACGCAGTATTTT. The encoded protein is CASSQDSPAGVWADTQYF. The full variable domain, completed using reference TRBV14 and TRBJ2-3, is EAGVTQFPSHSVIEKGQTVTLRCDPISGHDNLYWYRRVMGKEIKFLLHFVKESKQDESGMPNNRFLAERTGGTYSTLKVQPAELEDSGVYFCASSQDSPAGVWADTQYFGPGTRLTVL.

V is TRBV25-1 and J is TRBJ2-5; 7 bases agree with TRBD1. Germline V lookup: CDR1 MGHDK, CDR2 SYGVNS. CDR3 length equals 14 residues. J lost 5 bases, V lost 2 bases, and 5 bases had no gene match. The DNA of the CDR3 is TGTGCCAGCAGTGAAGTAGGGGGCCAGGAGACCCAGTACTTC. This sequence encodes CASSEVGGQETQYF.

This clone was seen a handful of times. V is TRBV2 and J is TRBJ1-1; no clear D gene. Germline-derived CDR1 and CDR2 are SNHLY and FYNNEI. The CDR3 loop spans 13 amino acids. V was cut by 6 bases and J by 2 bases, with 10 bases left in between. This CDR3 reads CASSPNRNTEAFF. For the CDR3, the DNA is TGTGCCAGCAGCCCAAACAGAAACACTGAAGCTTTCTTT. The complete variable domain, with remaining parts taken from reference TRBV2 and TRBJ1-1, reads EPEVTQTPSHQVTQMGQEVILRCVPISNHLYFYWYRQILGQKVEFLVSFYNNEISEKSEIFDDQFSVERPDGSNFTLKIRSTKLEDSAMYFCASSPNRNTEAFFGQGTRLTVV.

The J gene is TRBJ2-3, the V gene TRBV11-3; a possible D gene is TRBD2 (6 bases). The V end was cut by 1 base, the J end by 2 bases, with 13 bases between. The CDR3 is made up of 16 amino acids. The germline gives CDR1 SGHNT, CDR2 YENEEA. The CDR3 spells CASSLALGTPTDTQYF. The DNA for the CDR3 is TGTGCCAGCAGCTTAGCCTTGGGGACTCCCACAGATACGCAGTATTTT.

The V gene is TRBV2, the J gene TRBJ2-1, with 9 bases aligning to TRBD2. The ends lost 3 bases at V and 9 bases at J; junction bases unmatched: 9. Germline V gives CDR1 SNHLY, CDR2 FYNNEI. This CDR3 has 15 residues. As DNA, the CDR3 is TGTGCCAGCAGTGACGGTGCGGGGGGGGTCGGTGAGCAGTTCTTC. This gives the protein CASSDGAGGVGEQFF.

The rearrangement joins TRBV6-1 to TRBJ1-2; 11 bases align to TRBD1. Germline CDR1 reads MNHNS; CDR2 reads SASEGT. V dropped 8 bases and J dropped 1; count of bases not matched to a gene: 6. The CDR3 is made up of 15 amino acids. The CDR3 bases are TGTGCCAGCGCAGCTGGGACAGGGGGTAACTATGGCTACACCTTC. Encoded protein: CASAAGTGGNYGYTF.

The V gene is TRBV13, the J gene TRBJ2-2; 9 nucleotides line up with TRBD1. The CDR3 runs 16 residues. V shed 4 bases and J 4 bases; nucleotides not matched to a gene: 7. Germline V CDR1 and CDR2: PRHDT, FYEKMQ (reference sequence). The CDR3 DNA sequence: TGTGCCAGCAGCTGGGGACAGGGAAGTTTCACCGGGGAGCTGTTTTTT. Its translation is CASSWGQGSFTGELFF.